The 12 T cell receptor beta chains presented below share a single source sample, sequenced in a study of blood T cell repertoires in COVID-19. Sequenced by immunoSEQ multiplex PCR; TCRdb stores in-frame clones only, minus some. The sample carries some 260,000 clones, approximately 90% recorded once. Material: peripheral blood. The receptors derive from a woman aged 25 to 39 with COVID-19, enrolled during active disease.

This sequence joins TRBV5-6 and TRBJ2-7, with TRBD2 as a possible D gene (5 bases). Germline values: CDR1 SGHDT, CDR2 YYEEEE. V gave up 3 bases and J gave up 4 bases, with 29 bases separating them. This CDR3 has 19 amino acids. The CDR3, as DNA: TGTGCCAGCAGCTCCCCTCTTGGAGAGGGCCACTCCATCCTTTACGAGCAGTACTTC. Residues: CASSSPLGEGHSILYEQYF.

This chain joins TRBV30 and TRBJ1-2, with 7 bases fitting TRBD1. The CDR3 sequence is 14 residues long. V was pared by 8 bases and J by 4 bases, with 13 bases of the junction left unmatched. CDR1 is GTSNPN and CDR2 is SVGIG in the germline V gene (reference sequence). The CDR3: CATLTQQGSYGYTF. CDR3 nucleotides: TGTGCCACCCTTACCCAACAGGGGAGCTATGGCTACACCTTC.

CDR3 DNA: TGTGCCATCAGTGAGTCCCTCACAGATACGCAGTATTTT. This encodes CAISESLTDTQYF. The V gene is TRBV10-3, the J gene TRBJ2-3; the D is unclear. V was clipped by 0 bases and J by 2 bases, with 3 bases between them. Germline lookup yields CDR1 ENHRY and CDR2 SYGVKD. The CDR3 is made up of 13 amino acids.

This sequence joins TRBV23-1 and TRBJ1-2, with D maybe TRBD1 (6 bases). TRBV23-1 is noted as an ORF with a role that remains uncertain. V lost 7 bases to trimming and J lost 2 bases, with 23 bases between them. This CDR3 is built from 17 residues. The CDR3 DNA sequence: TGCGCCAGCACCCGAGGGGGACCGGTCCAAATAAACTATGGCTACACCTTC. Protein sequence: CASTRGGPVQINYGYTF.

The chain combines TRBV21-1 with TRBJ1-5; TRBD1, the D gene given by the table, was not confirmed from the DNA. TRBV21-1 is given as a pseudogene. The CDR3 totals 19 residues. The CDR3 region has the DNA TGTGCCAGCAGCAAAGGGGGGACAGGGGGTCGGATGAGCAATCAGCCCCAGCATTTT. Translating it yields CASSKGGTGGRMSNQPQHF.

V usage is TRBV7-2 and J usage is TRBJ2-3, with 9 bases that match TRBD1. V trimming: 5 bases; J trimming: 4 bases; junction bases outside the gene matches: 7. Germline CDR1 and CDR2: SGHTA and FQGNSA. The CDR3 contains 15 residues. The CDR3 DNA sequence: TGTGCCAGCAGCGTAACAGGGGGCGCAGCAGATACGCAGTATTTT. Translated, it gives CASSVTGGAADTQYF.

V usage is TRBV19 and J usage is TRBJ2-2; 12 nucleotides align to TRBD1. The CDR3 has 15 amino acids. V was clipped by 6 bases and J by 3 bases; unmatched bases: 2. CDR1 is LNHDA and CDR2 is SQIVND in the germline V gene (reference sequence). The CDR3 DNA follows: TGTGCCAGTAGGGGGACAGGGGGCGACACCGGGGAGCTGTTTTTT. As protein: CASRGTGGDTGELFF.

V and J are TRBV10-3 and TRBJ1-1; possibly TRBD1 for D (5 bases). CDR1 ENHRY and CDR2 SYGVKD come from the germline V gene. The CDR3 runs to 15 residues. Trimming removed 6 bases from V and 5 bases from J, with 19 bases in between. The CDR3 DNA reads TGTGCCATCAGCAGTGGGGGGGGTATGGGAACTGAAGCTTTCTTT. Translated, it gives CAISSGGGMGTEAFF.

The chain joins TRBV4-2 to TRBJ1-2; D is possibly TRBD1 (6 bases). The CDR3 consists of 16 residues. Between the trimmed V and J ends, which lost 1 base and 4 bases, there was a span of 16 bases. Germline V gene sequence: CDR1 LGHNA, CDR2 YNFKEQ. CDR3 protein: CASSQGGGRQGYGYTF. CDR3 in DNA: TGTGCCAGCAGCCAAGGGGGGGGCAGACAAGGCTATGGCTACACCTTC.

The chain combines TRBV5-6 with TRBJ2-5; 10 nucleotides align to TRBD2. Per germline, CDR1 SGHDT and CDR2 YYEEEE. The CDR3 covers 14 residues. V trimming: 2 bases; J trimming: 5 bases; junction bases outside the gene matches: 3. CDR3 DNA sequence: TGTGCCAGCAGCTTAGCGGGGGGGCCGGAGACCCAGTACTTC. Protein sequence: CASSLAGGPETQYF.

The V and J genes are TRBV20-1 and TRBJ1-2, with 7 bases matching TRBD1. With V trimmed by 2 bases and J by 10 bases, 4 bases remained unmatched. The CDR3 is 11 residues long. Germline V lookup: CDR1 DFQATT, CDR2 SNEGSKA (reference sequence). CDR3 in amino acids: CSARRQGDYTF. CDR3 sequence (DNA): TGCAGTGCTAGACGACAGGGTGACTACACCTTC.

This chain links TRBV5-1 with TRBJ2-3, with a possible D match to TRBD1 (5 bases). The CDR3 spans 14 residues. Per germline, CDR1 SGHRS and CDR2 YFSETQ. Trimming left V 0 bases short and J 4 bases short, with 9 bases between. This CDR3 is CASSLGQGSDTQYF. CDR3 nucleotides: TGCGCCAGCAGCTTGGGGCAGGGATCAGATACGCAGTATTTT.